Sequencing of this T cell receptor (beta chain) was carried out in a study of cytomegalovirus exposure and HLA in healthy donors. Note on this clone: Its antigen remains unidentified.

The PCR used 60 Vbeta and 13 Jbeta primers. Profiled with immunoSEQ multiplex PCR; TCRdb holds only in-frame clones, not every one. Seen here are about 120,000 clones, 75% to 90% observed once, and the top ten hold 2.1%. Whole-study results and caveats: In a later analysis, common viral pathogens appeared linked to several of the most significant clusters.

The CDR3 has 15 amino acids. CDR1 is SGHAT and CDR2 is FQNNGV in the germline V gene. The V segment lost 5 bases and the J segment 7 bases; nucleotides outside the gene matches: 10. The rearrangement links TRBV11-2 to TRBJ2-1; 8 nucleotides line up with TRBD1. The source of this sequence is a man in his thirties or forties in good health and CMV-seronegative. Sequencing used PBMCs. The DNA of the CDR3 is TGTGCCAGCAGCCTAAGGCAACAGGGGGGAAATGAGCAGTTCTTC. It codes for CASSLRQQGGNEQFF.